Each of the 2 T cell receptor beta chains below was sequenced from the same sample in a study of blood T cells in healthy people across ages. The authors ran a second PCR of about 6 to 11 cycles using a sample-barcoded 5' primer and a J-beta primer mix. TCRdb re-analysed the 5' RACE reads in MiXCR, keeping a single row per CDR3 protein. The sample lists about 730,000 distinct CDR3 sequences, roughly 44% seen once, with 20% to 25% in the top ten. The specimen was blood. These receptors were taken from a woman aged 55-75 years in good health.

Of note for this clonotype: A junction boundary mismatches the germline segment, possibly from a read error. The genes are TRBV7-9 and TRBJ2-7; TRBD2 agrees at 15 bases. The CDR3 sequence is 19 residues long. In germline, CDR1 is SEHNR, CDR2 FQNEAQ (reference sequence). The CDR3 DNA reads as TGTGCCATCAGCCCTATCCCGGGACTAGCGGGAGGCTTCTCCTACGAGCAGTACTTC. It is translated as CAISPIPGLAGGFSYEQYF. Full variable domain (rest looked up from reference TRBV7-9 and TRBJ2-7): DTGVSQNPRHKITKRGQNVTFRCDPISEHNRLYWYRQTLGQGPEFLTYFQNEAQLEKSRLLSDRFSAERPKGSFSTLEIQRTEQGDSAMYLCAISPIPGLAGGFSYEQYFGPGTRLTVT.

Of note for this clonotype: A read error may be the cause here, since a much bigger clone is one base away. The chain has TRBV12-3 or TRBV12-4 and TRBJ2-7, with 11 bases matching TRBD2. The junction had 8 bases not matched to a gene; V was cut back by 9 bases and J by 7 bases. There are 13 residues in the CDR3. The CDR3 DNA reads as TGTGCCAGTGATAGCGGGAGGGAGAATGAGCAGTACTTC. Translation: CASDSGRENEQYF.